Listed here are 19 T cell receptor beta chains from one sample, sequenced in a study of T cells after yellow fever vaccination. TCRdb ran MiXCR on the 5' RACE reads and lists one entry per CDR3 protein. This sample has 400,000 or so distinct CDR3 sequences, with roughly 10% found just once. The material sequenced was PBMCs, taken on the day of the first yellow fever vaccination. The source is a man between 18 and 35 years old who received the YFV17D yellow fever vaccine.

This clonotype was seen only a few times. This chain uses TRBV5-1 with TRBJ2-7, with 9 bases identical to TRBD2. The CDR3 sequence is 13 residues long. V shed 3 bases, J shed 6 bases, and the junction held 4 bases outside the gene matches. Germline assignment: CDR1 SGHRS and CDR2 YFSETQ. CDR3 coding DNA: TGCGCCAGCAGCTCCCGCGGGGGGGCCGAGCAGTACTTC. Encoded protein: CASSSRGGAEQYF. Complete variable domain (other parts from reference TRBV5-1 and TRBJ2-7): KAGVTQTPRYLIKTRGQQVTLSCSPISGHRSVSWYQQTPGQGLQFLFEYFSETQRNKGNFPGRFSGRQFSNSRSEMNVSTLELGDSALYLCASSSRGGAEQYFGPGTRLTVT.

The table lists this clonotype with a few counts. The chain links TRBV7-9 to TRBJ1-1, with TRBD1 matching over 7 bases. CDR1 is SEHNR and CDR2 is FQNEAQ in the germline V gene (reference sequence). J was trimmed by 4 bases and V by 4 bases; bases with no gene match: 6. CDR3 size: 14 residues. This CDR3 reads CASSSQGGFTEAFF. CDR3 nucleotide sequence: TGTGCCAGCAGCTCCCAGGGGGGTTTCACTGAAGCTTTCTTT.

The V call is TRBV20-1, the J call TRBJ2-1, with 10 bases fitting TRBD2. The CDR3 extends over 14 amino acids. Germline trimming cut 7 bases from V and 10 bases from J; bases unmatched to any gene: 13. Germline CDR1 DFQATT, CDR2 SNEGSKA (reference sequence). In DNA, the CDR3 is TGCAGTGGACATCCGGGACTAGCGAAGGGAGAGCAGTTCTTC. Translated, it gives CSGHPGLAKGEQFF.

The chain recombines TRBV3-1 with TRBJ2-7; no definite D call. The V end lost 1 base, the J end lost 2 bases, and 9 bases lay between the germline ends. The CDR3 loop spans 14 amino acids. The germline CDR1 and CDR2 sequences are LGHDT and YNNKEL (reference sequence). CDR3 protein: CASSQVYETYEQYF. CDR3 DNA sequence: TGTGCCAGCAGCCAAGTATATGAGACCTACGAGCAGTACTTC.

This clonotype was recorded many times. The chain carries TRBV5-1 and TRBJ2-5, with D perhaps TRBD1 or TRBD2 (6 bases each). The CDR3 has 14 amino acids. The ends were cut back, 2 bases at V and 4 bases at J, with 12 bases in the middle. The germline CDR1 and CDR2 sequences are SGHRS and YFSETQ. The CDR3 region is CASSFARGGETQYF. The CDR3 DNA sequence: TGCGCCAGCAGCTTCGCCAGGGGAGGAGAGACCCAGTACTTC. Combining the CDR3 with reference TRBV5-1 and TRBJ2-5 gives the whole variable domain KAGVTQTPRYLIKTRGQQVTLSCSPISGHRSVSWYQQTPGQGLQFLFEYFSETQRNKGNFPGRFSGRQFSNSRSEMNVSTLELGDSALYLCASSFARGGETQYFGPGTRLLVL.

The rearrangement joins TRBV30 to TRBJ2-3, with TRBD2 identical over 15 bases. This CDR3 has 16 amino acids. After removal of 5 bases from V and 5 bases from J, the junction contained 8 bases not matched to a gene. Germline V CDR1 and CDR2: GTSNPN, SVGIG (reference sequence). The CDR3 DNA sequence: TGTGCCTGGGGGCACGGGACTAGCGGGGGGATAGATACGCAGTATTTT. Protein: CAWGHGTSGGIDTQYF.

This clonotype was seen a handful of times. The chain carries TRBV7-3 and TRBJ2-5, with 7 bases identical to TRBD1. With V trimmed by 0 bases and J by 2 bases, 3 bases remained unmatched. The CDR3 loop spans 15 amino acids. Germline CDR1 reads SGHTA; CDR2 reads FQGTGA. CDR3 amino acids: CASSLTPGQQETQYF. The CDR3 nucleotides read TGTGCCAGCAGCTTAACTCCGGGACAGCAAGAGACCCAGTACTTC.

The chain uses TRBV11-3 and TRBJ2-3; D might be TRBD2 (6 bases). The germline V gene has CDR1 SGHNT and CDR2 YENEEA. The V end lost 4 bases, the J end lost 1 base, and 12 bases lay between the germline ends. This CDR3 contains 15 residues. DNA for the CDR3: TGTGCCAGCAGCTACGCCGGGACTGGCACAGATACGCAGTATTTT. Amino acid sequence: CASSYAGTGTDTQYF.

This clonotype turned up a few times. CDR3 nucleotide sequence: TGTGCCAGCAGTTACTCCACCCAGGATCCCGGGGAGCTGTTTTTT. Encoded protein: CASSYSTQDPGELFF. The V gene is TRBV6-5, the J gene TRBJ2-2; D remains unclear. With 0 bases removed from V and 6 bases from J, the gap between germline ends came to 11 bases. The germline gives CDR1 MNHEY, CDR2 SVGAGI. CDR3 length equals 15 residues.

The chain carries TRBV11-2 and TRBJ1-1; D is unclear. The CDR3 loop spans 13 amino acids. Trimming took off 8 bases at V and 0 bases at J, with 10 bases between the two ends. From germline, CDR1 is SGHAT and CDR2 FQNNGV. The CDR3 region is CASGGGLNTEAFF. CDR3 DNA sequence: TGTGCCAGCGGTGGCGGGCTGAACACTGAAGCTTTCTTT.

The gene calls are TRBV20-1 and TRBJ2-2, with a tentative D call TRBD1 (5 bases). Trimming pared 2 bases from V and 4 bases from J, leaving 5 bases between. Germline loops: CDR1 DFQATT, CDR2 SNEGSKA (reference sequence). The CDR3 consists of 12 residues. Written as DNA, the CDR3 is TGCAGTGCTAGAAGGGGCACCGGGGAGCTGTTTTTT. It yields the protein CSARRGTGELFF.

The chain is built from TRBV12-3 or TRBV12-4 and TRBJ1-2, with a tentative D call TRBD1 (5 bases). The V end was cut by 4 bases, the J end by 4 bases, with 10 bases between. The CDR3 covers 13 residues. This CDR3 reads CASSSGAGYGYTF. DNA for the CDR3: TGTGCCAGCAGTTCTGGGGCCGGCTATGGCTACACCTTC.

The chain has TRBV7-2 and TRBJ2-1; D possibly corresponds to TRBD2 (6 bases). The germline gives CDR1 SGHTA, CDR2 FQGNSA. V lost 1 base and J lost 7, with 8 bases in between. CDR3 length: 13 amino acids. CDR3 loop: CASSLVRGNEQFF. CDR3 nucleotide sequence: TGTGCCAGCAGCTTAGTTCGGGGGAATGAGCAGTTCTTC.

V is TRBV7-9 and J is TRBJ2-3, with TRBD2 matching 7 bases. The CDR3 contains 16 residues. Trimming took 4 bases from V and 0 from J; bases not matched to a gene: 7. Germline-derived CDR1 and CDR2 are SEHNR and FQNEAQ (reference sequence). For the CDR3, the DNA is TGTGCCAGCAGCTCCTTAGCGGGCAGAAGCACAGATACGCAGTATTTT. Translated, it gives CASSSLAGRSTDTQYF. Variable domain in full (rest from reference TRBV7-9 and TRBJ2-3): DTGVSQNPRHKITKRGQNVTFRCDPISEHNRLYWYRQTLGQGPEFLTYFQNEAQLEKSRLLSDRFSAERPKGSFSTLEIQRTEQGDSAMYLCASSSLAGRSTDTQYFGPGTRLTVL.

CDR3 loop: CASSNQLQDPEAFF. The CDR3 DNA follows: TGTGCCAGCTCCAACCAGCTGCAGGACCCTGAAGCTTTCTTT. The gene calls are TRBV18 and TRBJ1-1; D uncertain. Per germline, CDR1 KGHSH and CDR2 LQKENI. Trimming removed 6 bases at V and 6 bases at J, with 17 bases between. The CDR3 is 14 residues long.

Many counts were recorded for this clonotype. The genes are TRBV6-5 and TRBJ2-1; D might be TRBD2 (6 bases). This CDR3 is built from 11 residues. CDR1 MNHEY and CDR2 SVGAGI come from the germline V gene. V lost 6 bases and J lost 7, with 7 bases in between. The CDR3 DNA reads as TGTGCCAGCAGGGCGGGGAATGAGCAGTTCTTC. Translated, it gives CASRAGNEQFF.

This clonotype was recorded a few times. This chain joins TRBV11-2 and TRBJ1-1; no definite D call. The CDR3 is 15 amino acids. With 3 bases removed from V and 7 bases from J, the gap between germline ends came to 18 bases. Germline-derived CDR1 and CDR2 are SGHAT and FQNNGV. This CDR3 reads CASSLSGRGRGEAFF. In DNA form, the CDR3 reads TGTGCCAGCAGCTTGAGTGGAAGAGGACGGGGTGAAGCTTTCTTT.

The rearrangement uses TRBV7-9 and TRBJ1-2; D is undetermined. Germline V gives CDR1 SEHNR, CDR2 FQNEAQ (reference sequence). The CDR3 has 17 residues. Trimming removed 1 base from V and 0 bases from J, with 15 bases in between. The CDR3 DNA sequence: TGTGCCAGCAGCTTAGAACATGGGTTTCAAGCTAACTATGGCTACACCTTC. Protein: CASSLEHGFQANYGYTF. Together with reference TRBV7-9 and TRBJ1-2, the CDR3 gives the full variable domain: DTGVSQNPRHKITKRGQNVTFRCDPISEHNRLYWYRQTLGQGPEFLTYFQNEAQLEKSRLLSDRFSAERPKGSFSTLEIQRTEQGDSAMYLCASSLEHGFQANYGYTFGSGTRLTVV.

CDR3 in amino acids: CASSSRTGYQPQHF. In DNA, the CDR3 is TGTGCCAGCAGCTCTCGGACAGGATATCAGCCCCAGCATTTT. V is TRBV5-6 and J is TRBJ1-5; 7 bases fit TRBD1. The germline V gene has CDR1 SGHDT and CDR2 YYEEEE. J lost 5 bases, V lost 3 bases, and 5 bases had no gene match. The CDR3 is 14 amino acids.